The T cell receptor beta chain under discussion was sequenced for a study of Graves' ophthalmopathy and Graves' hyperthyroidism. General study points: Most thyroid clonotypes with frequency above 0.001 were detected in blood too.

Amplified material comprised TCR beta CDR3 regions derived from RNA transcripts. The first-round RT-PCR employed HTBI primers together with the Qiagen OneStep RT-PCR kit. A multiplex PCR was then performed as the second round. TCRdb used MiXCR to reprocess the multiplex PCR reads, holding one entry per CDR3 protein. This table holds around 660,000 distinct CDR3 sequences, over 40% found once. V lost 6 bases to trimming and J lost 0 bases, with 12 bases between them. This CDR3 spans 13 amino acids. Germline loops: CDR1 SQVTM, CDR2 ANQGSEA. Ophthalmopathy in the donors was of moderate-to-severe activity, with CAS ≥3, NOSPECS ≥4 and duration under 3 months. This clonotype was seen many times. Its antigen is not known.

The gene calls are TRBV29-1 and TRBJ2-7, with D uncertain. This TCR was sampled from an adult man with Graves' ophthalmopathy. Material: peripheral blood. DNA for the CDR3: TGCAGCGTCTTAGTCAGCAGCTCCTACGAGCAGTACTTC. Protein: CSVLVSSSYEQYF.